This T cell receptor beta chain was profiled in a study of radiation and T cells in renal cell carcinoma. For the study at large: Nephrectomy followed 15 Gy stereotactic body radiation by 4 weeks. Whole-study results and caveats: In blood, top tumor clones expanded by 2 weeks, shrinking by 4. No pretreatment tumor biopsies were available for baseline clonotypes.

Concerning this clone itself: Its cognate antigen is unknown.

Assay used: immunoSEQ multiplex PCR; TCRdb lists only in-frame clones, some missing. The table has about 130,000 clones, about 88% seen once. Specified time point: blood 2 weeks post-SBRT. Treatment defined: 15 Gy SBRT to primary tumor, nephrectomy 4 weeks later. The tumor was a clear cell renal cell carcinoma. The receptor was derived from a woman in her 70s with renal cell carcinoma. The starting material was blood, obtained from a patient whose treatment included radiotherapy and nephrectomy.

The chain's CDR3 is CASSRAGSNEQFF. The CDR3 bases are TGCGCCAGCAGCCGCGCAGGGAGCAATGAGCAGTTCTTC. The chain carries TRBV5-1 and TRBJ2-1, with D possibly being TRBD1 or TRBD2 (5 bases each). The CDR3 sequence is 13 residues long. Trimming shortened V by 4 bases and J by 6 bases, and 11 bases separated the two germline ends. Germline V gene sequence: CDR1 SGHRS, CDR2 YFSETQ. Complete variable domain (other parts from reference TRBV5-1 and TRBJ2-1): KAGVTQTPRYLIKTRGQQVTLSCSPISGHRSVSWYQQTPGQGLQFLFEYFSETQRNKGNFPGRFSGRQFSNSRSEMNVSTLELGDSALYLCASSRAGSNEQFFGPGTRLTVL.